These T cell receptor beta chains were read from a single sample in a study of T cells after posttransplantation cyclophosphamide. TCRdb keeps only in-frame clones here, not all; method: immunoSEQ multiplex PCR. The sample has fewer than 11,000 clones, none seen only once. The source was PBMCs, collected after allogeneic stem cell transplant with posttransplant cyclophosphamide. Every receptor here comes from a female patient aged 40-50 years who received an allogeneic stem cell transplant from a related donor, was CMV-positive, and had no GVHD. Some T cells may trace back to the graft donor. CDR3s include the opening cysteine and the closing phenylalanine or tryptophan. Each record gives: clone size, V gene, D gene, J gene, CDR3 DNA, CDR3 protein. The D gene is left open where the match is weak. Where a row states a size, it is once, few, many or the class of an expanded clone; other rows omit it.

abundance: many
v_gene: TRBV4-2
d_gene: -
j_gene: TRBJ1-2
CDR3nt: TGTGCCAGCAGCCAAGAAGACGGGGTAGTCGATGGCTACACCTTC
CDR3aa: CASSQEDGVVDGYTF

abundance: many
v_gene: TRBV4-1
d_gene: TRBD1
j_gene: TRBJ2-7
CDR3nt: TGCGCCAGCAGCCAAGATGGGACAGGGATCTACGAGCAGTACTTC
CDR3aa: CASSQDGTGIYEQYF

abundance: -
v_gene: TRBV28
d_gene: -
j_gene: TRBJ1-5
CDR3nt: TGTGCCAGCAGTTTTAGGCCGGGGGGCAATCAGCCCCAGCATTTT
CDR3aa: CASSFRPGGNQPQHF

abundance: many
v_gene: TRBV6-2/TRBV6-3
d_gene: TRBD1
j_gene: TRBJ2-1
CDR3nt: TGTGCCAGCAGCCACGGGCCTAGGACAGGGTGCAATGAGCAGTTCTTC
CDR3aa: CASSHGPRTGCNEQFF

abundance: many
v_gene: TRBV2
d_gene: TRBD1
j_gene: TRBJ2-1
CDR3nt: TGTGCCAGCAGCCTACAGACAGGGACCTACAATGAGCAGTTCTTC
CDR3aa: CASSLQTGTYNEQFF

abundance: many
v_gene: TRBV6-5
d_gene: -
j_gene: TRBJ1-1
CDR3nt: TGTGCCAGCAGTTACGCCCGGGGAGGGACAGAAGCTTTCTTT
CDR3aa: CASSYARGGTEAFF

abundance: many
v_gene: TRBV24-1
d_gene: -
j_gene: TRBJ2-7
CDR3nt: TGTGCCACCAGTGATTTTGCGGGCTACGAGCAGTACTTC
CDR3aa: CATSDFAGYEQYF

abundance: few
v_gene: TRBV4-3
d_gene: TRBD1
j_gene: TRBJ1-2
CDR3nt: TGCGCCAGCAGCCAAGATTCCAGGGGGCTAGGGAACTATGGCTACACCTTC
CDR3aa: CASSQDSRGLGNYGYTF

abundance: many
v_gene: TRBV2
d_gene: TRBD1
j_gene: TRBJ1-5
CDR3nt: TGTGCCAGCAGAGTAGACAGGGATCAGCCCCAGCATTTT
CDR3aa: CASRVDRDQPQHF

abundance: many
v_gene: TRBV15
d_gene: TRBD1
j_gene: TRBJ1-1
CDR3nt: TGTGCCACCAGTTCCAGGACAGGGGCAGAGTACACTGAAGCTTTCTTT
CDR3aa: CATSSRTGAEYTEAFF

abundance: many
v_gene: TRBV5-4
d_gene: TRBD1
j_gene: TRBJ1-2
CDR3nt: TGTGCCAGCAGCTGGACAGGGTCAGGCTATGGCTACACCTTC
CDR3aa: CASSWTGSGYGYTF

abundance: many
v_gene: TRBV13
d_gene: TRBD2
j_gene: TRBJ2-4
CDR3nt: TGTGCCAGCAGCGCCCGGGACTACCTAAACATTCAGTACTTC
CDR3aa: CASSARDYLNIQYF

abundance: many
v_gene: TRBV7-9
d_gene: -
j_gene: TRBJ1-5
CDR3nt: TGTGCCAGCAGCTTTGGCCGGGGAAATCAGCCCCAGCATTTT
CDR3aa: CASSFGRGNQPQHF

abundance: few
v_gene: TRBV29-1
d_gene: TRBD1
j_gene: TRBJ1-2
CDR3nt: TGCAGCGTTGAGAGACAGGGCTATGGCTACACCTTC
CDR3aa: CSVERQGYGYTF

abundance: many
v_gene: TRBV27
d_gene: -
j_gene: TRBJ2-7
CDR3nt: TGTGCCAGCAGTTTAGGGTTGGGCAAGAGCTCCTACGAGCAGTACTTC
CDR3aa: CASSLGLGKSSYEQYF

abundance: medium-sized
v_gene: TRBV6-6
d_gene: TRBD1
j_gene: TRBJ1-2
CDR3nt: TGTGCCAGCACGGGACAGTTGGATGGCTACACCTTC
CDR3aa: CASTGQLDGYTF

abundance: many
v_gene: TRBV20-1
d_gene: -
j_gene: TRBJ2-7
CDR3nt: TGCAGTGCTCTACTAGGCACGGAGCAGTACTTC
CDR3aa: CSALLGTEQYF

abundance: many
v_gene: TRBV7-8
d_gene: TRBD2
j_gene: TRBJ2-2
CDR3nt: TGTGCCAGCAGCCGACTAGCGGGGGTGGGGGAGCTGTTTTTT
CDR3aa: CASSRLAGVGELFF

abundance: -
v_gene: TRBV6-5
d_gene: TRBD1
j_gene: TRBJ1-2
CDR3nt: TGTGCCAGCAGTTACCGGACAGGGGCTGGTGGCTACACCTTC
CDR3aa: CASSYRTGAGGYTF

abundance: many
v_gene: TRBV6-5
d_gene: TRBD1
j_gene: TRBJ1-1
CDR3nt: TGTGCCAGCAGGGGACAGGGGGGGAACACTGAAGCTTTCTTT
CDR3aa: CASRGQGGNTEAFF

abundance: many
v_gene: TRBV4-3
d_gene: -
j_gene: TRBJ2-7
CDR3nt: TGCGCCAGCAGCCAAGAAGACAGGTTCTCCTCCTACGAGCAGTACTTC
CDR3aa: CASSQEDRFSSYEQYF

abundance: many
v_gene: TRBV12-3/TRBV12-4
d_gene: -
j_gene: TRBJ1-2
CDR3nt: TGTGCCAGCAGCTCGACAGGACGGGCATATGGCTACACCTTC
CDR3aa: CASSSTGRAYGYTF

abundance: many
v_gene: TRBV7-2
d_gene: -
j_gene: TRBJ1-4
CDR3nt: TGTGCCAGCAGCCCTTCGACAGACGCATTAAAACTGTTTTTT
CDR3aa: CASSPSTDALKLFF

abundance: many
v_gene: TRBV20-1
d_gene: -
j_gene: TRBJ1-1
CDR3nt: TGCAGTGCTACTACAGGGATAGAAGCTTTCTTT
CDR3aa: CSATTGIEAFF